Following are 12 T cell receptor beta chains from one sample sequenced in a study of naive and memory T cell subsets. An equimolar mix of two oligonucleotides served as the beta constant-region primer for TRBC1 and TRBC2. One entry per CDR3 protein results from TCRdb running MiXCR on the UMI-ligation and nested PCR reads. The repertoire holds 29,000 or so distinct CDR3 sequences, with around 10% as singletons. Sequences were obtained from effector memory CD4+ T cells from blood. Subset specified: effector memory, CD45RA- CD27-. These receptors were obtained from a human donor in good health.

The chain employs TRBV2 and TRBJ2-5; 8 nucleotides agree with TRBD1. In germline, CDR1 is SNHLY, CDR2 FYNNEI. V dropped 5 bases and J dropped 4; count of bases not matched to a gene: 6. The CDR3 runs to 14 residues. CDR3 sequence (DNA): TGTGCCAGCAGTAACCAACAGGGGGGAGAGACCCAGTACTTC. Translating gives CASSNQQGGETQYF. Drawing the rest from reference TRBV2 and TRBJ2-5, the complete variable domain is EPEVTQTPSHQVTQMGQEVILRCVPISNHLYFYWYRQILGQKVEFLVSFYNNEISEKSEIFDDQFSVERPDGSNFTLKIRSTKLEDSAMYFCASSNQQGGETQYFGPGTRLLVL.

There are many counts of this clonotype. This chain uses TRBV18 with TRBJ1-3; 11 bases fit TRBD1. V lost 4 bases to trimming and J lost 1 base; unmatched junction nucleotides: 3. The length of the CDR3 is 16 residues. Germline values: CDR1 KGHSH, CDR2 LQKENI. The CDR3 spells CASSLGQGASGNTIYF. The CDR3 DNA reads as TGTGCCAGCTCACTTGGACAGGGGGCATCTGGAAACACCATATATTTT.

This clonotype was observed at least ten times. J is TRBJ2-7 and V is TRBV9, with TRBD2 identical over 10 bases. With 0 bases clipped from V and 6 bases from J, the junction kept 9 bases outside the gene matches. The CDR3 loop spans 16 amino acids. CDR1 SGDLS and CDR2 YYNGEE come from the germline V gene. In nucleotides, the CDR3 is TGTGCCAGCAGCGTAGATGGAGCGGGAGGGAAGTCCGAGCAGTACTTC. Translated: CASSVDGAGGKSEQYF.

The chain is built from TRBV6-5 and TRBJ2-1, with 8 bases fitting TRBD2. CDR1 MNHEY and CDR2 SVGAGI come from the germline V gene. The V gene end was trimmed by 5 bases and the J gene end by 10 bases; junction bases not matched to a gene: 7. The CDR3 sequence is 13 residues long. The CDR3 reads CASSHPLAGEQFF. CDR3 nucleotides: TGTGCCAGCAGTCACCCTCTAGCGGGCGAGCAGTTCTTC.

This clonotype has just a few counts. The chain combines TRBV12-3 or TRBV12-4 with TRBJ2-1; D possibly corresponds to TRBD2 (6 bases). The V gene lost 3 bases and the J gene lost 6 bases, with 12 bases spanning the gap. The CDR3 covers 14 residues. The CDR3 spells CASSFLSGGNEQFF. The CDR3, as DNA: TGTGCCAGCAGTTTTTTATCCGGGGGCAATGAGCAGTTCTTC.

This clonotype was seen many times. The DNA for the CDR3 is TGCAGTGCTGAACGCTACTCGACAGGGCTTGATCAGCCCCAGCATTTT. Translating gives CSAERYSTGLDQPQHF. V is TRBV20-1 and J is TRBJ1-5; TRBD1 matches 7 bases. The CDR3 has 16 amino acids. Losses at the gene ends were 5 bases for V and 5 bases for J; bases not matched to a gene: 15. Germline CDR1 reads DFQATT; CDR2 reads SNEGSKA (reference sequence).

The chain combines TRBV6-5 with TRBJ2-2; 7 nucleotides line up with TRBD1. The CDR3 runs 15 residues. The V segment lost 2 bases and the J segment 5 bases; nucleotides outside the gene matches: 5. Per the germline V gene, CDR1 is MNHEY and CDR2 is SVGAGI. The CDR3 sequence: CASSYTGVRTGELFF. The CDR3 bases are TGTGCCAGCAGTTACACAGGGGTCAGAACCGGGGAGCTGTTTTTT.

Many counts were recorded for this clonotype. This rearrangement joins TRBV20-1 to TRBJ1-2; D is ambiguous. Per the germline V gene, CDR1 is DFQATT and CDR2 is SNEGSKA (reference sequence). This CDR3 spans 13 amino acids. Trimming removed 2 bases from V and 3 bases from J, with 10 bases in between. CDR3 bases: TGCAGTGCTAGAAACGGGCAGGACTATGGCTACACCTTC. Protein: CSARNGQDYGYTF.

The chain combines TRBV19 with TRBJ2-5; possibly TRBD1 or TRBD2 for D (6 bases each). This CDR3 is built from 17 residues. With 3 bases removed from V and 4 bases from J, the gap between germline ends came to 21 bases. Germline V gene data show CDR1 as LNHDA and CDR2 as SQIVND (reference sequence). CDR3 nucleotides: TGTGCCAGTAGTATTGGGGGCCAGGGAGGATTACGAGAGACCCAGTACTTC. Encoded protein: CASSIGGQGGLRETQYF.

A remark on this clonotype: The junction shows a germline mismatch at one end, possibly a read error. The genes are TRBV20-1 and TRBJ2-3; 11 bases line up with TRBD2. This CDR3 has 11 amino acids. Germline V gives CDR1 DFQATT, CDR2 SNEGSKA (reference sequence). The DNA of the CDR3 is TGCAGTGCTAGCGGACTAGCGGGTCAGAATTTT. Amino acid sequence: CSASGLAGQNF.

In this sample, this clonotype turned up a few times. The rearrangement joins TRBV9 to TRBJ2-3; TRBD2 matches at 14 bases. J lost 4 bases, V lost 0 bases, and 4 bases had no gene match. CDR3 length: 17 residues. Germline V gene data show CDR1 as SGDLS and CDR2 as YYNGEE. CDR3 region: CASSVGGTSGGSDTQYF. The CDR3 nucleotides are TGTGCCAGCAGCGTAGGGGGGACTAGCGGGGGATCAGATACGCAGTATTTT.

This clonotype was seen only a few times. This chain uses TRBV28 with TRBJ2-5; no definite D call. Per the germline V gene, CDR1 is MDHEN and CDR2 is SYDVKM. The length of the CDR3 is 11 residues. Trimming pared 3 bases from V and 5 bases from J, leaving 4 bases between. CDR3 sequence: CASSFGETQYF. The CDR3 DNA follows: TGTGCCAGCAGTTTTGGTGAGACCCAGTACTTC.